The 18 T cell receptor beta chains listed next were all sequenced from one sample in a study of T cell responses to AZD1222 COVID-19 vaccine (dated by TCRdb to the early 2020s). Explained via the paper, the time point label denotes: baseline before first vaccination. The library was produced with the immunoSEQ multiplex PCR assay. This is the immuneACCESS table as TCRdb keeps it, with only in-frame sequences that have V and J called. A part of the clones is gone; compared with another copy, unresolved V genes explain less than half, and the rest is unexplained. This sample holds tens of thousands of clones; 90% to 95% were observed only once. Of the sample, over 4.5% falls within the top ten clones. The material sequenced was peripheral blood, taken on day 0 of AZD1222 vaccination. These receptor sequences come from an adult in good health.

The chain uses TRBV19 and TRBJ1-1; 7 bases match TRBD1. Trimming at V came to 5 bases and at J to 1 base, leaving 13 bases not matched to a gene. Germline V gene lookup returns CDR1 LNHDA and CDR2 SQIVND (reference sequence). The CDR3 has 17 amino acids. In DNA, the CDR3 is TGTGCCAGTAGTCCAGGGGGAAAAGGAGCCACGAACACTGAAGCTTTCTTT. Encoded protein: CASSPGGKGATNTEAFF. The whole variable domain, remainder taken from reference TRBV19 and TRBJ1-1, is DGGITQSPKYLFRKEGQNVTLSCEQNLNHDAMYWYRQDPGQGLRLIYYSQIVNDFQKGDIAEGYSVSREKKESFPLTVTSAQKNPTAFYLCASSPGGKGATNTEAFFGQGTRLTVV.

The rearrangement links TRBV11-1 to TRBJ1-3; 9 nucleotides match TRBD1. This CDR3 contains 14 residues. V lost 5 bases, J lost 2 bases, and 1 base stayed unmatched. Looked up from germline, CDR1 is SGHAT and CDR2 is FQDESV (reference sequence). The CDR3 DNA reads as TGTGCCAGCAGCCGGACAGGGGCTGGAAACACCATATATTTT. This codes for CASSRTGAGNTIYF.

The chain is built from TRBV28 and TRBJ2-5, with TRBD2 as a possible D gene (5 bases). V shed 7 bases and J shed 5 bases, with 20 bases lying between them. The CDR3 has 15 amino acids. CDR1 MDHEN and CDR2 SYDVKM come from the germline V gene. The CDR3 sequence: CASTRWRVGSETQYF. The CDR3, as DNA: TGTGCCAGCACCCGTTGGCGGGTGGGTTCGGAGACCCAGTACTTC.

The CDR3 region has the DNA TGTGCCATCAGGACGGACGTCGGGGACTATGGCTACACCTTC. This codes for CAIRTDVGDYGYTF. This chain uses TRBV10-3 with TRBJ1-2; D is ambiguous. The CDR3 spans 14 residues. V lost 6 bases and J lost 3, with 14 bases in between. In germline, CDR1 is ENHRY, CDR2 SYGVKD.

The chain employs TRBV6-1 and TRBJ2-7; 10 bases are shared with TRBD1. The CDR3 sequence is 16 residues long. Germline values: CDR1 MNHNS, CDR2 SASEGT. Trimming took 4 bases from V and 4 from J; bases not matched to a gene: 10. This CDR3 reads CASSGAARDRGYEQYF. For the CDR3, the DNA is TGTGCCAGCAGTGGGGCAGCCCGGGACAGGGGTTACGAGCAGTACTTC.

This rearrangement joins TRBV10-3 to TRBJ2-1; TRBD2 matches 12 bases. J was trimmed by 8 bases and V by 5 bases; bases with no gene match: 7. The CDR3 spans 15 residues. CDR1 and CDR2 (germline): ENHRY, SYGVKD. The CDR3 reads CAISFSSGGAYEQFF. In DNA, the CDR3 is TGTGCCATCAGTTTCTCTAGCGGGGGGGCGTATGAGCAGTTCTTC.

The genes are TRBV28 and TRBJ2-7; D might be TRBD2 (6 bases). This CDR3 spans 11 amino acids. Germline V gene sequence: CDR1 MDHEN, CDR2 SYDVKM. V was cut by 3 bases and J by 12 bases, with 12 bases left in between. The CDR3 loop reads CASSFWGVPYF. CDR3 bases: TGTGCCAGCAGTTTTTGGGGGGTTCCGTACTTC.

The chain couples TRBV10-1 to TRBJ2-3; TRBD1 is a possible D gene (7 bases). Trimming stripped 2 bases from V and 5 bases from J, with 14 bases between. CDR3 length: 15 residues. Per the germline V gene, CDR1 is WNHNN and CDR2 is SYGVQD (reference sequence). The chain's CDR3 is CASSEAGGLEDTQYF. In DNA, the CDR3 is TGCGCCAGCAGTGAGGCAGGGGGGTTGGAAGATACGCAGTATTTT.

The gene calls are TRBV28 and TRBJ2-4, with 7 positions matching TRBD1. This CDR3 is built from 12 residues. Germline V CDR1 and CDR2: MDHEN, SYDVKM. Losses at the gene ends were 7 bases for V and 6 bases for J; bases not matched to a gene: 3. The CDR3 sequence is CASKTGPNIQYF. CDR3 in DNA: TGTGCCAGCAAGACAGGGCCAAACATTCAGTACTTC.

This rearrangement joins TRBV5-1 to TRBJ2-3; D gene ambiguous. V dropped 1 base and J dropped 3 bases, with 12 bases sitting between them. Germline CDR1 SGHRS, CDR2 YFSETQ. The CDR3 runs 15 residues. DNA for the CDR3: TGCGCCAGCAGCTTGACGGTCGCCTCTACAGATACGCAGTATTTT. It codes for CASSLTVASTDTQYF.

The CDR3 region is CASSVRTKTEAFF. Written as DNA, the CDR3 is TGTGCCAGCAGTGTCAGAACTAAAACTGAAGCTTTCTTT. This chain uses TRBV27 with TRBJ1-1; D is unclear. Trimming removed 5 bases at V and 5 bases at J, with 12 bases between. The CDR3 length is 13 residues. Germline CDR1 and CDR2: MNHEY and SMNVEV (reference sequence).

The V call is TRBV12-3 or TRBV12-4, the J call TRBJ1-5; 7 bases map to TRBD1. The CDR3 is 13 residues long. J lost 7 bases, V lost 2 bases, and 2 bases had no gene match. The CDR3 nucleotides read TGTGCCAGCAGTTTACAGGGGGGACAGCCCCAGCATTTT. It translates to CASSLQGGQPQHF.

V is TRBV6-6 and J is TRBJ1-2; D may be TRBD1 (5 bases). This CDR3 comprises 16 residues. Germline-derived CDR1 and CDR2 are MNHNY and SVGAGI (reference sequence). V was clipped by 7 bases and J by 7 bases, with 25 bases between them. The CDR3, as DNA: TGTGCCAGCACTCCTACTGCGGGGGGAGGTCCTGGTGGCTACACCTTC. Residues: CASTPTAGGGPGGYTF.

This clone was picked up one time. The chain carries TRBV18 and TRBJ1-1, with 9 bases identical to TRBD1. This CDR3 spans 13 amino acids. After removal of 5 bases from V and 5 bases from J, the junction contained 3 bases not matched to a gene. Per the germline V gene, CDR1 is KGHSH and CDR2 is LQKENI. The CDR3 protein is CASSDRGATEAFF. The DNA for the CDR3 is TGTGCCAGCTCAGACAGGGGGGCGACTGAAGCTTTCTTT.

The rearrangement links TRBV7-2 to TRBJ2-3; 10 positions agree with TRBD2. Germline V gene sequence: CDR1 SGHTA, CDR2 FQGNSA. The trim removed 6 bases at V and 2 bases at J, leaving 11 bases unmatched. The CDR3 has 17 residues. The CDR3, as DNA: TGTGCCAGCAGTTGGAGTAGCGGGGGGACCGTCACAGATACGCAGTATTTT. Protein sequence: CASSWSSGGTVTDTQYF.

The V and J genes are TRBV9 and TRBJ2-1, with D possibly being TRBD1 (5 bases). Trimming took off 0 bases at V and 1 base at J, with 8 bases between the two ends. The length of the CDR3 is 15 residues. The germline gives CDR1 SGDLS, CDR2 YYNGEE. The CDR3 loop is CASSVAGISYNEQFF. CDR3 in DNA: TGTGCCAGCAGCGTAGCAGGGATTTCCTACAATGAGCAGTTCTTC.

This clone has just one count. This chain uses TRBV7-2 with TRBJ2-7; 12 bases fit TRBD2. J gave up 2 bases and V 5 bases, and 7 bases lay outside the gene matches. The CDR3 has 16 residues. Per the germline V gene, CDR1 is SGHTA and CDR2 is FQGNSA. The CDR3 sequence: CASSPTSGGQTYEQYF. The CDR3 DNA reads TGTGCCAGCAGCCCCACTAGCGGGGGGCAAACCTACGAGCAGTACTTC.

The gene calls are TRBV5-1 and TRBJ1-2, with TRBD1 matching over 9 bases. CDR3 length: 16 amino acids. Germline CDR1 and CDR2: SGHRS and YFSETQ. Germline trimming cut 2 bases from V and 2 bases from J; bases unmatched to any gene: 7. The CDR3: CASSFSGTGLNYGYTF. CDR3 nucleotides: TGCGCCAGCAGCTTCTCTGGGACAGGGCTAAACTATGGCTACACCTTC.